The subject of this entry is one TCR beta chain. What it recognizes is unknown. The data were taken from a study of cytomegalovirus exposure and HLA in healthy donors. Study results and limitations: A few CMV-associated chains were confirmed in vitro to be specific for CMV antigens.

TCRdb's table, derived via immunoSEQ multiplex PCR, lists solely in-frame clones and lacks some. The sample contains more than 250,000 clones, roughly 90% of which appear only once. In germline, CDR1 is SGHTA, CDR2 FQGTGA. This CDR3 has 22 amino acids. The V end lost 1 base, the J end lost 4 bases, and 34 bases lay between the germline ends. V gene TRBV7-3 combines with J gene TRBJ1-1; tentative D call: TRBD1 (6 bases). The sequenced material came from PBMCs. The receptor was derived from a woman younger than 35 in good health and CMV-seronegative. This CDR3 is CASSLRVQSRTYRVERGTEAFF. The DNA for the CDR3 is TGTGCCAGCAGCTTAAGGGTCCAGTCAAGGACCTACAGGGTTGAGAGAGGCACTGAAGCTTTCTTT.